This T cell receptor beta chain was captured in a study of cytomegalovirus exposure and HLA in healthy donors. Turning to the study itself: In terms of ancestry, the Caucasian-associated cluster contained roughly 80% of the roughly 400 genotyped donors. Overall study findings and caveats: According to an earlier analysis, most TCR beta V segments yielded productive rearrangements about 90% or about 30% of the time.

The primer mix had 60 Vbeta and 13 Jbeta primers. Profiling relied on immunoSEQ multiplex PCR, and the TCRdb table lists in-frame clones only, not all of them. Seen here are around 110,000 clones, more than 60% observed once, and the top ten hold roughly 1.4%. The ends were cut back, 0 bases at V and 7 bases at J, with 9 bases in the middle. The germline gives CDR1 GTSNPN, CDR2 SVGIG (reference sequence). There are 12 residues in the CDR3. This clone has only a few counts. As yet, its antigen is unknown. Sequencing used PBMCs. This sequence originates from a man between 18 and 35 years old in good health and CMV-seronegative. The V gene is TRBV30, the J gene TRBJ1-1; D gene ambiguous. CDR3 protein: CAWSVLRDEAFF. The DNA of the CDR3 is TGTGCCTGGAGTGTACTTCGGGATGAAGCTTTCTTT.